These T cell receptor beta chains were read from a single sample in a study of shared clonotypes between healthy human individuals. Measured with immunoSEQ multiplex PCR; TCRdb has only the in-frame clones, and not every one. The sample has some 1,600,000 clones, around 98% seen once. Input material: naive CD4+ T cells sorted from blood. All receptors derive from a man aged 30 to 39 in good health. CDR3s include the opening cysteine and the closing phenylalanine or tryptophan. Each record gives: V gene, D gene, J gene, CDR3 DNA, CDR3 protein. The D gene is left open where the match is weak.

TRBV5-1,TRBD2,TRBJ2-1,TGCGCCAGCAGCTCACGAGCGGGAGGCCCTAATGAGCAGTTCTTC,CASSSRAGGPNEQFF
TRBV6-1,TRBD2,TRBJ2-3,TGTGCCAGCAGTGGGACTAGCGGGAGGGCAGGGACAGATACGCAGTATTTT,CASSGTSGRAGTDTQYF
TRBV2,.,TRBJ2-3,TGTGCCAGCAGTCGGGATACGCAGTATTTT,CASSRDTQYF
TRBV29-1,.,TRBJ2-5,TGCAGCGTTGAGGGGGCAGGAGAGACCCAGTACTTC,CSVEGAGETQYF
TRBV7-2,.,TRBJ2-3,TGTGCCAGCAGCTTCCAGCTCGAGCAGTATTTT,CASSFQLEQYF
TRBV30,.,TRBJ1-5,TGTGCCTGGAACCGGGCCTCAGGTCAGCCCCAGCATTTT,CAWNRASGQPQHF
TRBV4-1,.,TRBJ2-1,TGCGCCAGCAGCCTCCACGAGGGCTACGAGCAGTTCTTC,CASSLHEGYEQFF
TRBV6-6,.,TRBJ1-4,TGTGCCAGCAGTTACTCAGCGGACAGACCGAAAAAACTGTTTTTT,CASSYSADRPKKLFF
TRBV29-1,.,TRBJ2-3,TGCAGCGTTGTGTTTTGGGGTCCAGATACGCAGTATTTT,CSVVFWGPDTQYF
TRBV9,TRBD2,TRBJ2-2,TGTGCCAGCAGCATTAGCGGGAGTTCGGCCGGGGAGCTGTTTTTT,CASSISGSSAGELFF
TRBV9,.,TRBJ1-2,TGTGCCAGCAGCGGAGGACCGTTGGCGGGCGGCTACACCTTC,CASSGGPLAGGYTF
TRBV6-1,TRBD1,TRBJ1-3,TGTGCCAGCAGTGTACAGGGGGACTCTGGAAACACCATATATTTT,CASSVQGDSGNTIYF
TRBV18,TRBD2,TRBJ2-3,TGTGCCAGCTCACCAAACTTGGCGGGAGGGAGCACGCAGTATTTT,CASSPNLAGGSTQYF
TRBV29-1,TRBD2,TRBJ2-1,TGCAGCGTAGCCGGGACTAGTAACAATGAGCAGTTCTTC,CSVAGTSNNEQFF
TRBV5-1,.,TRBJ1-2,TGCGCCAGCAGCCAGTCGGGGAGGGGAAACTATGGCTACACCTTC,CASSQSGRGNYGYTF
TRBV19,.,TRBJ2-5,TGTGCCAGTAGTATGGTCGGTCTCGATGAAGAGACCCAGTACTTC,CASSMVGLDEETQYF
TRBV19,TRBD1,TRBJ1-1,TGTGCCAGTAGTATCAGGGGGATGAACACTGAAGCTTTCTTT,CASSIRGMNTEAFF
TRBV7-8,TRBD2,TRBJ2-1,TGTGCCAGCAGCCCGAGACTAGCGGGAGGGTCCTACAATGAGCAGTTCTTC,CASSPRLAGGSYNEQFF
TRBV5-1,.,TRBJ2-1,TGCGCCAGCAGCATGATTAAGGTGAACAATGAGCAGTTCTTC,CASSMIKVNNEQFF
TRBV7-2,TRBD2,TRBJ2-3,TGTGCCAGCAGCTCTACGGCCGGGACTAGACGCACAGATACGCAGTATTTT,CASSSTAGTRRTDTQYF
TRBV10-1,TRBD2,TRBJ2-1,TGCGCCAGCAGTGATACTAGCGGTCGGTGGAATGAGCAGTTCTTC,CASSDTSGRWNEQFF
TRBV28,.,TRBJ1-1,TGTGCCAGCAGTTTGACCCAGAAGGCGGCTTTCTTT,CASSLTQKAAFF
TRBV29-1,TRBD1,TRBJ1-1,TGCAGCGTTAAGCCGGGACAGGGGAACACTGAAGCTTTCTTT,CSVKPGQGNTEAFF
TRBV27,TRBD1,TRBJ2-4,TGTGCCAGCAGTCCACCGGGACAGGGGGCCGGCATTCAGTACTTC,CASSPPGQGAGIQYF
TRBV5-1,TRBD1,TRBJ2-7,TGCGCCAGCACATTACAGGGGAGCTCCTACGAGCAGTACTTC,CASTLQGSSYEQYF
TRBV7-2,.,TRBJ2-7,TGTGCCAGCAGCCCCTCATTGGGCGAGCAGTACTTC,CASSPSLGEQYF
TRBV6-6,.,TRBJ1-2,TGTGCCAGCAGTTACTCGGGACTCCCAGCTAACTATGGCTACACCTTC,CASSYSGLPANYGYTF
TRBV15,.,TRBJ2-7,TGTGCCACCAGCGAGAGAGGGGGAAGATCCTACGAGCAGTACTTC,CATSERGGRSYEQYF
TRBV6-5,TRBD2,TRBJ2-1,TGTGCCAGCAGATTAAGCGGGAGGACGTACAATGAGCAGTTCTTC,CASRLSGRTYNEQFF